The clone carrying this T cell receptor beta chain was detected ten times or more. Individual cDNA molecules received unique molecular identifiers during library preparation. Each CDR3 protein gets one entry after TCRdb re-called the 5' RACE reads with MiXCR. The sample consists of about 27,000 distinct CDR3 sequences, around 5.5% of them appearing once. This sample was taken from a study of early T cells in non-severe SARS-CoV-2 infection. The overall study: Unpaired chains resulted from sequencing bulk RNA of unsorted whole blood.

This CDR3 has 14 residues. CDR1 is GTSNPN, CDR2 SVGIG, per germline (reference sequence). Trimming took 3 bases from V and 1 from J, leaving 10 bases between them. The chain uses TRBV30 and TRBJ1-5; D uncertain. The TCR was taken from an adult who was a healthcare worker with PCR-confirmed SARS-CoV-2 infection or an uninfected control (not recorded which). Sequencing was done on a sample of whole blood. CDR3 region: CAWRGSGSNQPQHF. For the CDR3, the DNA is TGTGCCTGGAGGGGAAGCGGGAGCAATCAGCCCCAGCATTTT.